The next 26 T cell receptor beta chains were all read from a single sample in a study of siplizumab effects on memory and regulatory T cells. Repertoires were generated with immunoSEQ multiplex PCR, while TCRdb's copy carries only in-frame clones and drops some. The sample has approximately 20,000 clones, 44% seen once; the top ten hold 5.5% to 7%. Antigens of these TCRs are unknown. Mixed lymphocyte reaction cells were cocultured at 37°C for roughly six days. Sample: CFSE-low (dividing) CD4+ T cells sorted from an allogeneic mixed lymphocyte reaction. The receptors were gathered from a human donor in good health; the cells came from an allogeneic mixed lymphocyte reaction. Some clones in this sample may be carry-over from other donors' samples.

The V call is TRBV6-6, the J call TRBJ1-4; 7 nucleotides align to TRBD1. Germline-derived CDR1 and CDR2 are MNHNY and SVGAGI (reference sequence). The CDR3 length is 14 residues. Trimming cost V 0 bases and J 8 bases; bases outside gene matches: 3. The CDR3 DNA is TGTGCCAGCAGTTACTCGGCGGGACAGGAAAAACTGTTTTTT. Residues: CASSYSAGQEKLFF.

The chain combines TRBV11-2 with TRBJ2-7; a weak D match, TRBD2 (5 bases). CDR3 length: 14 residues. V lost 5 bases and J lost 0, with 11 bases in between. In germline, CDR1 is SGHAT, CDR2 FQNNGV. The CDR3 DNA follows: TGTGCCAGCAGCCTCAGCGGAAACTCCTACGAGCAGTACTTC. Its protein product is CASSLSGNSYEQYF.

The gene calls are TRBV6-5 and TRBJ2-5; TRBD2 might be the D (6 bases). CDR1 MNHEY and CDR2 SVGAGI come from the germline V gene. Trimming left V 6 bases short and J 5 bases short, with 7 bases between. This CDR3 has 11 residues. The CDR3 reads CASRGGETQYF. CDR3 coding DNA: TGTGCCAGCAGAGGAGGGGAGACCCAGTACTTC.

This clone showed up just a few times. V gene TRBV4-1 combines with J gene TRBJ1-5; tentative D call: TRBD1 (5 bases). The V end was cut by 4 bases, the J end by 7 bases, with 17 bases between. Looked up from germline, CDR1 is MGHRA and CDR2 is YSYEKL. The CDR3 contains 15 residues. The CDR3 reads CASSLFDGGWQPQHF. The CDR3 region has the DNA TGCGCCAGCAGCCTTTTTGACGGGGGGTGGCAGCCCCAGCATTTT.

This clone was observed a handful of times. The rearrangement uses TRBV6-6 and TRBJ1-1; D call uncertain. CDR1 and CDR2 (germline): MNHNY, SVGAGI (reference sequence). CDR3 length: 13 residues. Trimming left V 1 base short and J 3 bases short, with 6 bases between. The CDR3 bases are TGTGCCAGCAGTTACTTAACTTACACTGAAGCTTTCTTT. Protein sequence: CASSYLTYTEAFF.

J is TRBJ2-7 and V is TRBV6-5; TRBD1 matches at 8 bases. This CDR3 is built from 16 residues. Losses at the gene ends were 1 base for V and 2 bases for J; bases not matched to a gene: 7. Germline CDR1 MNHEY, CDR2 SVGAGI. CDR3 sequence reads: CASSYYLGTGPYEQYF. The CDR3 DNA reads as TGTGCCAGCAGTTACTACCTCGGGACAGGACCCTACGAGCAGTACTTC.

V is TRBV5-4 and J is TRBJ1-1; no firm D call. The CDR3 loop spans 13 amino acids. CDR1 and CDR2 (germline): SGHNT, YYREEE (reference sequence). Deletions cut 3 bases from V and 0 bases from J, with 6 bases between. The DNA of the CDR3 is TGTGCCAGCAGCTCACAGATGAACACTGAAGCTTTCTTT. The encoded protein is CASSSQMNTEAFF.

The chain employs TRBV6-6 and TRBJ2-1, with 9 bases lining up with TRBD2. J gave up 6 bases and V 6 bases, and 6 bases lay outside the gene matches. The CDR3 runs 14 residues. Germline CDR1 reads MNHNY; CDR2 reads SVGAGI (reference sequence). CDR3 sequence: CASSHLLAGNEQFF. CDR3 DNA: TGTGCCAGCAGCCACCTACTAGCGGGCAATGAGCAGTTCTTC.

J is TRBJ1-2 and V is TRBV7-9, with D perhaps matching TRBD1 (5 bases). The CDR3 totals 16 residues. Germline loops: CDR1 SEHNR, CDR2 FQNEAQ (reference sequence). Between the trimmed V and J ends, which lost 5 bases and 7 bases, there was a span of 23 bases. CDR3 DNA sequence: TGTGCCAGCAGCCCCCGCGGAGGGGAACCCTCCGGTGGCTACACCTTC. The encoded protein is CASSPRGGEPSGGYTF.

This clone was observed a handful of times. This chain uses TRBV5-4 with TRBJ1-2; tentative D call: TRBD1 (5 bases). V lost 3 bases and J 2 bases, leaving 11 bases between the germline ends. This CDR3 has 14 residues. Germline loops: CDR1 SGHNT, CDR2 YYREEE (reference sequence). The CDR3 DNA reads TGTGCCAGCAGCTCTGCGGGACGGAACTATGGCTACACCTTC. Residues: CASSSAGRNYGYTF.

The rearrangement links TRBV14 to TRBJ2-1; 14 nucleotides line up with TRBD2. This CDR3 spans 15 amino acids. Germline V gene lookup returns CDR1 SGHDN and CDR2 FVKESK. Trimming at V came to 4 bases and at J to 8 bases, leaving 4 bases not matched to a gene. The CDR3 region is CASSRGLAGVDEQFF. DNA of the CDR3: TGTGCCAGCAGCCGGGGACTAGCGGGAGTTGATGAGCAGTTCTTC.

The chain employs TRBV15 and TRBJ1-3; D is uncertain. The CDR3 is 16 amino acids. Germline V gives CDR1 LNHNV, CDR2 YYDKDF (reference sequence). The V end was cut by 0 bases, the J end by 7 bases, with 16 bases between. CDR3 sequence: CATSRDGLFGGNTIYF. The CDR3 DNA follows: TGTGCCACCAGCAGAGACGGGCTCTTCGGAGGGAACACCATATATTTT. The variable domain in full, with the rest retrieved from reference TRBV15 and TRBJ1-3, is DAMVIQNPRYQVTQFGKPVTLSCSQTLNHNVMYWYQQKSSQAPKLLFHYYDKDFNNEADTPDNFQSRRPNTSFCFLDIRSPGLGDTAMYLCATSRDGLFGGNTIYFGEGSWLTVV.

The J gene is TRBJ2-7, the V gene TRBV10-3, with D perhaps TRBD1 or TRBD2 (6 bases each). The germline V and J ends were trimmed by 4 bases and 2 bases, with 18 bases remaining between them. The CDR3 has 16 amino acids. In germline, CDR1 is ENHRY, CDR2 SYGVKD. The CDR3 spells CAISGKIQGLAYEQYF. CDR3 in DNA: TGTGCCATCAGTGGTAAAATACAGGGACTCGCCTACGAGCAGTACTTC.

The chain carries TRBV11-3 and TRBJ2-3, with TRBD1 as a possible D gene (5 bases). V was pared by 2 bases and J by 14 bases, with 17 bases between. Germline loops: CDR1 SGHNT, CDR2 YENEEA. The CDR3 totals 13 residues. Here the CDR3 DNA reads TGTGCCAGCAGCTTACAGGACACATCCTCGCGGTATTTT. Translated: CASSLQDTSSRYF.

This chain joins TRBV5-4 and TRBJ1-2, with 7 bases fitting TRBD1. Germline trimming cut 5 bases from V and 4 bases from J; bases unmatched to any gene: 8. The CDR3 consists of 14 residues. Germline-derived CDR1 and CDR2 are SGHNT and YYREEE (reference sequence). CDR3 amino acids: CASRPRTGGYGYTF. The CDR3 DNA reads as TGTGCCAGCAGACCCCGGACAGGTGGCTATGGCTACACCTTC.

The chain carries TRBV7-9 and TRBJ1-2; weak D call: TRBD1 (5 bases). The CDR3 is 15 amino acids. The germline V gene encodes CDR1 SEHNR and CDR2 FQNEAQ (reference sequence). The V end lost 4 bases, the J end lost 9 bases, and 21 bases lay between the germline ends. CDR3 DNA: TGTGCCAGCAGCTCACCCGGGACCCCGATTGGGAGCTACACCTTC. It encodes CASSSPGTPIGSYTF. The full variable domain, rest sourced from reference TRBV7-9 and TRBJ1-2, is DTGVSQNPRHKITKRGQNVTFRCDPISEHNRLYWYRQTLGQGPEFLTYFQNEAQLEKSRLLSDRFSAERPKGSFSTLEIQRTEQGDSAMYLCASSSPGTPIGSYTFGSGTRLTVV.

This clone is termed medium-sized (0.01 to 0.1%). CDR3 nucleotide sequence: TGTGCCAGTAGCCTGTACATCAATCAGCCCCAGCATTTT. This translates into CASSLYINQPQHF. This chain links TRBV19 with TRBJ1-5; no reliable D call. The V and J ends lost 6 bases and 3 bases respectively, with 9 bases between them. Germline V gene data show CDR1 as LNHDA and CDR2 as SQIVND (reference sequence). The CDR3 has 13 amino acids.

The chain has TRBV5-3 and TRBJ2-2, with D possibly being TRBD1 or TRBD2 (5 bases each). TRBV5-3 is treated as an ORF (open reading frame) with a function not yet certain. Trimming left V 6 bases short and J 4 bases short, with 19 bases between. This CDR3 has 16 residues. CDR3 residues: CARNVWGPLGTGELFF. In DNA, the CDR3 is TGTGCCAGAAATGTGTGGGGACCTCTGGGCACCGGGGAGCTGTTTTTT.

This chain joins TRBV9 and TRBJ2-2, with D possibly TRBD1 on 6 matching bases. CDR3 length equals 15 residues. CDR1 is SGDLS and CDR2 is YYNGEE in the germline V gene. The germline V and J ends were trimmed by 4 bases and 5 bases, with 15 bases remaining between them. CDR3 loop: CASSLETGGTGELFF. As DNA, the CDR3 is TGTGCCAGCAGCTTGGAGACAGGTGGGACCGGGGAGCTGTTTTTT.

The chain couples TRBV2 to TRBJ1-2; 8 nucleotides agree with TRBD1. The CDR3 runs to 14 residues. CDR1 and CDR2 (germline): SNHLY, FYNNEI. V lost 6 bases, J lost 4 bases, and 7 bases stayed unmatched. As DNA, the CDR3 is TGTGCCAGCAGCGGGACAGGTCTCGGCTATGGCTACACCTTC. It yields the protein CASSGTGLGYGYTF.

CDR3 in DNA: TGTGCCAGCAGTTTATCGTTCAGGGTAAAACCCTACGAGCAGTACTTC. Residues: CASSLSFRVKPYEQYF. This rearrangement joins TRBV27 to TRBJ2-7, with D perhaps TRBD1 (5 bases). CDR3 length: 16 residues. CDR1 MNHEY and CDR2 SMNVEV come from the germline V gene (reference sequence). V was pared by 0 bases and J by 2 bases, with 14 bases between.

This clone was observed a single time. This sequence joins TRBV29-1 and TRBJ2-1; weak D call: TRBD2 (6 bases). V was shortened by 2 bases and J by 4 bases, with 9 bases between the two germline ends. CDR3 length: 13 amino acids. CDR1 is SQVTM, CDR2 ANQGSEA, per germline. In DNA form, the CDR3 reads TGCAGCGTTGAAAGGCTAGCGTACAATGAGCAGTTCTTC. Amino acid sequence: CSVERLAYNEQFF.

This clone is labeled medium-sized (0.01 to 0.1%). V is TRBV28 and J is TRBJ1-3; the D is unclear. CDR1 MDHEN and CDR2 SYDVKM come from the germline V gene. V was shortened by 2 bases and J by 0 bases, with 11 bases between the two germline ends. CDR3 length: 16 residues. The CDR3: CASSLVRFPSGNTIYF. CDR3 bases: TGTGCCAGCAGTTTAGTCCGCTTTCCCTCTGGAAACACCATATATTTT.

This clone was observed at least ten times. The V gene is TRBV6-6, the J gene TRBJ2-7; D is unresolved. The CDR3 runs to 13 residues. V shed 2 bases and J shed 4 bases, with 9 bases lying between them. Germline lookup yields CDR1 MNHNY and CDR2 SVGAGI (reference sequence). The CDR3 loop is CASSYDAGYEQYF. The CDR3, as DNA: TGTGCCAGCAGTTACGACGCCGGTTACGAGCAGTACTTC.

The V call is TRBV10-3, the J call TRBJ2-1; 7 nucleotides agree with TRBD1. V lost 10 bases to trimming and J lost 2 bases; unmatched junction nucleotides: 8. Germline V gene sequence: CDR1 ENHRY, CDR2 SYGVKD. The CDR3 runs 14 residues. The CDR3, as DNA: TGTGCCACCGCCGGGGACAGACCCTACAATGAGCAGTTCTTC. Residues: CATAGDRPYNEQFF.

This clone was detected only a few times. The gene calls are TRBV19 and TRBJ1-5, with D possibly being TRBD1 (5 bases). V lost 6 bases, J lost 4 bases, and 16 bases lay in between. This CDR3 is built from 15 residues. The germline CDR1 and CDR2 sequences are LNHDA and SQIVND (reference sequence). As DNA, the CDR3 is TGTGCCAGTAGGGCAAGGGGCCTACTAAATCAGCCCCAGCATTTT. It is translated as CASRARGLLNQPQHF.